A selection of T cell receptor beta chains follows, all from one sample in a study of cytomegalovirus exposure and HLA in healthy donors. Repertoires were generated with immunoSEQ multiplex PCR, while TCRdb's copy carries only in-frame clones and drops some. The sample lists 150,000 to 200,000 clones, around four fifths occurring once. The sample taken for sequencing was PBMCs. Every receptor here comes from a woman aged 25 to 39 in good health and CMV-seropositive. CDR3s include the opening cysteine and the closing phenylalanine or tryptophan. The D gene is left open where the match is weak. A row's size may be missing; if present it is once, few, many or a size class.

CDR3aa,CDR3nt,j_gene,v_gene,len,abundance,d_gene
CASSPQGIQETQYF,TGTGCCAGCAGCCCCCAGGGAATCCAAGAGACCCAGTACTTC,TRBJ2-5,TRBV7-9,14,NA,NA
CASSEAPTAFSYEQYF,TGCGCCAGCAGTGAGGCCCCGACAGCCTTCTCCTACGAGCAGTACTTC,TRBJ2-7,TRBV10-1,16,NA,NA
CASSFLRRTNGETQYF,TGTGCCAGCAGTTTTCTCCGGAGGACGAATGGGGAGACCCAGTACTTC,TRBJ2-5,TRBV28,16,NA,NA
CASSESGHRNQPQHF,TGCGCCAGCAGTGAGTCTGGACACCGCAATCAGCCCCAGCATTTT,TRBJ1-5,TRBV10-2,15,few,NA
CASSTLTGRGDTEAFF,TGTGCCAGCAGCACACTCACAGGGCGAGGGGACACTGAAGCTTTCTTT,TRBJ1-1,TRBV9,16,NA,NA
CASSEWAGSNTGELFF,TGTGCCAGCAGTGAATGGGCAGGGTCGAACACCGGGGAGCTGTTTTTT,TRBJ2-2,TRBV2,16,NA,NA
CASSLNRGQEASGNTIYF,TGTGCCAGCAGCTTGAACCGCGGACAGGAGGCTTCTGGAAACACCATATATTTT,TRBJ1-3,TRBV5-6,18,NA,TRBD1
CASSPGQAGGNTIYF,TGCGCCAGCAGCCCGGGACAGGCAGGTGGAAACACCATATATTTT,TRBJ1-3,TRBV5-1,15,once,TRBD1
CASSPRFRGQTADHF,TGTGCCAGCAGCCCCCGTTTCAGGGGGCAAACAGCCGACCACTTT,TRBJ1-1,TRBV11-1,15,NA,TRBD1
CASSDTGGANTEAFF,TGTGCCAGCAGTGATACAGGGGGCGCGAACACTGAAGCTTTCTTT,TRBJ1-1,TRBV25-1,15,NA,TRBD1
CASSYASGSGGYEQYF,TGTGCCAGCAGTTACGCTAGCGGGAGTGGGGGGTACGAGCAGTACTTC,TRBJ2-7,TRBV6-5,16,few,TRBD2
CASSWSQGWTEAFF,TGTGCCAGCAGCTGGTCCCAGGGCTGGACTGAAGCTTTCTTT,TRBJ1-1,TRBV11-2,14,NA,NA
CASAPGYSGNTIYF,TGTGCCAGTGCTCCGGGGTACTCTGGAAACACCATATATTTT,TRBJ1-3,TRBV19,14,NA,NA
CASISWGGDTGELFF,TGTGCCAGCATATCTTGGGGAGGGGACACCGGGGAGCTGTTTTTT,TRBJ2-2,TRBV28,15,NA,TRBD2
CASSIGDSYNEQFF,TGTGCCAGTAGTATAGGGGACAGTTACAATGAGCAGTTCTTC,TRBJ2-1,TRBV19,14,NA,TRBD1
CASSLSGDGYTF,TGTGCCAGCAGTTTATCAGGGGATGGCTACACCTTC,TRBJ1-2,TRBV28,12,NA,NA
CASSFGLAGYNEQFF,TGTGCCAGCAGCTTCGGACTAGCGGGTTACAATGAGCAGTTCTTC,TRBJ2-1,TRBV11-3,15,once,TRBD2
CASSIAQNSYEQYF,TGTGCCAGTAGTATCGCACAGAACTCCTACGAGCAGTACTTC,TRBJ2-7,TRBV19,14,NA,NA
CASSWDTGLAGRGMFF,TGTGCCAGCAGTTGGGATACGGGACTAGCGGGAAGGGGAATGTTTTTT,TRBJ2-2,TRBV6-5,16,NA,TRBD2
CASSWGQGEAFF,TGTGCCAGCAGTTGGGGACAGGGCGAAGCTTTCTTT,TRBJ1-1,TRBV27,12,NA,TRBD1
CASSASIAEGGVNGYTF,TGTGCCAGCAGCGCCTCAATAGCCGAAGGAGGGGTCAATGGCTACACCTTC,TRBJ1-2,TRBV9,17,once,NA
CASRPNPRGQGTNYGYTF,TGTGCCAGTAGACCCAACCCGAGGGGGCAGGGCACTAACTATGGCTACACCTTC,TRBJ1-2,TRBV19,18,NA,TRBD1
CSVDTPQGSSYNEQFF,TGCAGCGTCGATACCCCACAGGGGAGCTCCTACAATGAGCAGTTCTTC,TRBJ2-1,TRBV29-1,16,NA,TRBD1
CASGLVASSVSDTQYF,TGTGCTAGTGGTTTGGTGGCTAGCTCGGTCTCAGATACGCAGTATTTT,TRBJ2-3,TRBV12-5,16,NA,NA
CASSLIPTGEATEAFF,TGCGCCAGCAGCTTGATACCGACAGGGGAGGCCACTGAAGCTTTCTTT,TRBJ1-1,TRBV5-1,16,once,TRBD1
CASSHFGQPSTDTQYF,TGCGCCAGCAGCCACTTTGGGCAGCCTAGCACAGATACGCAGTATTTT,TRBJ2-3,TRBV4-1,16,NA,NA
CASSGSQGRSGANVLTF,TGTGCCAGCAGTGGGTCCCAGGGCCGCTCTGGGGCCAACGTCCTGACTTTC,TRBJ2-6,TRBV6-1,17,few,NA
CASSLVAGAITNTGELFF,TGCGCCAGCAGCTTGGTCGCGGGAGCGATAACGAACACCGGGGAGCTGTTTTTT,TRBJ2-2,TRBV5-1,18,NA,TRBD2
CASSIMNTGELFF,TGTGCCAGTAGTATCATGAACACCGGGGAGCTGTTTTTT,TRBJ2-2,TRBV19,13,once,NA
CASSLVGAEYTEAFF,TGTGCCAGCAGCTTAGTAGGGGCAGAGTACACTGAAGCTTTCTTT,TRBJ1-1,TRBV11-3,15,few,NA
CASSLVGSGGSYEQYF,TGTGCCAGCAGCTTAGTAGGGTCGGGAGGGTCTTACGAGCAGTACTTC,TRBJ2-7,TRBV7-6,16,NA,TRBD2
CASGTSGRGETQYF,TGTGCCAGTGGGACTAGCGGGAGGGGAGAGACCCAGTACTTC,TRBJ2-5,TRBV19,14,NA,TRBD2
CASSLPGLAGSYEQYF,TGTGCCAGCAGCCTACCCGGACTAGCGGGCTCCTACGAGCAGTACTTC,TRBJ2-7,TRBV2,16,NA,TRBD2
CASSLAGGAAHEQYF,TGTGCCAGCAGCTTAGCGGGAGGGGCCGCCCACGAGCAGTACTTC,TRBJ2-7,TRBV7-8,15,NA,TRBD2
CASSSPRGEGPFSEAFF,TGTGCCAGCAGCTCCCCACGGGGGGAGGGTCCCTTTAGTGAAGCTTTCTTT,TRBJ1-1,TRBV5-7,17,NA,NA
CSVGALTSGRSEQYF,TGCAGCGTTGGGGCCCTGACTAGCGGGAGGAGCGAGCAGTACTTC,TRBJ2-7,TRBV29-1,15,NA,TRBD2
CASTPLAGVVKNIQYF,TGCGCCAGCACCCCCCTAGCGGGAGTGGTCAAAAACATTCAGTACTTC,TRBJ2-4,TRBV5-1,16,NA,TRBD2
CASSTRTGTDGELFF,TGCGCCAGCAGCACCCGGACAGGGACGGACGGGGAGCTGTTTTTT,TRBJ2-2,TRBV5-1,15,NA,TRBD1
CASSDGTSGYNEQFF,TGCGCCAGCAGCGATGGGACTAGCGGCTACAATGAGCAGTTCTTC,TRBJ2-1,TRBV5-1,15,NA,TRBD2
CASRRQRSYLYNEQFF,TGTGCCAGCAGACGCCAGCGGTCATACCTTTACAATGAGCAGTTCTTC,TRBJ2-1,TRBV27,16,NA,NA
CAVLLTGSSYEQYF,TGTGCCGTCCTCCTGACAGGGAGCTCCTACGAGCAGTACTTC,TRBJ2-7,TRBV2,14,NA,TRBD1
CASSRRTGTSGNTIYF,TGTGCCAGCAGCCGCCGGACAGGTACATCTGGAAACACCATATATTTT,TRBJ1-3,TRBV5-8,16,NA,TRBD1
CASSLGTGGASYEQYF,TGTGCCAGCAGTTTGGGGACAGGGGGCGCATCCTACGAGCAGTACTTC,TRBJ2-7,TRBV27,16,NA,TRBD1
CASSEETQYF,TGTGCCAGCAGCGAAGAGACCCAGTACTTC,TRBJ2-5,TRBV2,10,few,NA
CASPLYGDSMNTEAFF,TGTGCCAGCCCCCTCTACGGGGACTCTATGAACACTGAAGCTTTCTTT,TRBJ1-1,TRBV7-2,16,NA,NA
CASSPTLTGVLGYGYTF,TGTGCCAGCAGTCCGACCCTCACGGGAGTCCTTGGCTATGGCTACACCTTC,TRBJ1-2,TRBV27,17,few,NA
CASSVGPFTGELFF,TGTGCCAGCAGTGTGGGGCCATTCACCGGGGAGCTGTTTTTT,TRBJ2-2,TRBV6-4,14,few,NA